These 30 T cell receptor beta chains came from one sample sequenced in a study of blood T cells in healthy people across ages. With a J-beta primer mix and a sample-barcoded 5' primer, a second PCR ran about 7 to 11 cycles. TCRdb processed the 5' RACE reads anew with MiXCR; each CDR3 protein has one entry. Of about 1.6 million distinct CDR3 sequences in the sample, about 35% are singletons; the top ten hold about 11%. Specimen: blood. These receptors were collected from a woman between 25 and 40 years old in good health.

The V gene is TRBV9, the J gene TRBJ2-5; 9 nucleotides match TRBD2. The DNA end is a closer match to TRBJ2-7, so the J assignment may be wrong. The length of the CDR3 is 15 residues. CDR1 and CDR2 (germline): SGDLS, YYNGEE. CDR3 amino acids: CASSASSGEAYEQYF. The CDR3 DNA reads TGTGCCAGCAGCGCCTCTAGCGGGGAGGCCTACGAGCAGTACTTC.

V gene TRBV29-1 combines with J gene TRBJ2-1; 9 nucleotides line up with TRBD1. The germline V gene has CDR1 SQVTM and CDR2 ANQGSEA. CDR3 length equals 15 residues. V dropped 7 bases and J dropped 4; count of bases not matched to a gene: 11. The CDR3 protein is CSADPGQGVYNEQFF. CDR3 bases: TGCAGCGCTGACCCGGGACAGGGAGTGTACAATGAGCAGTTCTTC.

The chain joins TRBV6-1 to TRBJ2-3; D unresolved. With 8 bases removed from V and 0 bases from J, the gap between germline ends came to 9 bases. The CDR3 contains 13 residues. Germline values: CDR1 MNHNS, CDR2 SASEGT. CDR3 nucleotide sequence: TGTGCCAGCCCCGCGATAAGCACAGATACGCAGTATTTT. It is translated as CASPAISTDTQYF.

The chain has TRBV29-1 and TRBJ1-1; a weak D match, TRBD1 (5 bases). The ends were cut back, 5 bases at V and 11 bases at J, with 18 bases in the middle. This CDR3 comprises 12 residues. CDR1 and CDR2 (germline): SQVTM, ANQGSEA. This CDR3 reads CSVNTGYFGAFF. CDR3 DNA sequence: TGCAGCGTTAATACAGGTTACTTTGGCGCTTTCTTT. The full variable domain, with the rest looked up from reference TRBV29-1 and TRBJ1-1, is SAVISQKPSRDICQRGTSLTIQCQVDSQVTMMFWYRQQPGQSLTLIATANQGSEATYESGFVIDKFPISRPNLTFSTLTVSNMSPEDSSIYLCSVNTGYFGAFFGQGTRLTVV.

V and J are TRBV20-1 and TRBJ2-7, with 10 nucleotides matching TRBD2. Germline CDR1 and CDR2: DFQATT and SNEGSKA (reference sequence). The J segment lost 9 bases and the V segment lost 0 bases, leaving 11 bases of the junction unmatched. CDR3 length equals 15 residues. Here the CDR3 DNA reads TGCAGTGCTAGAGATGGAGTAGCGGGAGGACAACCGCAGTACTTC. Encoded protein: CSARDGVAGGQPQYF.

The rearrangement joins TRBV7-9 to TRBJ2-7; possible D gene TRBD2, 5 bases. Germline CDR1 SEHNR, CDR2 FQNEAQ (reference sequence). CDR3 length equals 13 residues. V was shortened by 5 bases and J by 5 bases, with 13 bases between the two germline ends. The CDR3 nucleotides read TGTGCCAGCAGCCACGGGGATATCGACGAGCAGTACTTC. Translation gives CASSHGDIDEQYF.

This rearrangement joins TRBV5-1 to TRBJ2-3, with D perhaps given as TRBD1 or TRBD2 (5 bases each). Trimming removed 1 base from V and 3 bases from J, with 12 bases in between. CDR1 SGHRS and CDR2 YFSETQ come from the germline V gene. The CDR3 has 15 residues. This CDR3 is CASSLNFGGTDTQYF. As DNA, the CDR3 is TGCGCCAGCAGCTTGAATTTTGGGGGAACAGATACGCAGTATTTT.

The chain joins TRBV6-5 to TRBJ1-5, with TRBD1 as a possible D gene (6 bases). The CDR3 consists of 13 residues. Per germline, CDR1 MNHEY and CDR2 SVGAGI. V was pared by 10 bases and J by 3 bases, with 13 bases between. The CDR3 loop reads CATQGSTNQPQHF. In DNA, the CDR3 is TGTGCCACCCAGGGGAGTACCAATCAGCCCCAGCATTTT.

The chain is built from TRBV11-3 and TRBJ2-3, with TRBD2 as a possible D gene (7 bases). Trimming left V 5 bases short and J 1 base short, with 16 bases between. Germline loops: CDR1 SGHNT, CDR2 YENEEA. This CDR3 is 16 amino acids long. The CDR3 DNA sequence: TGTGCCAGCAGCCCTTCGGGGGGCTTTGGCACAGATACGCAGTATTTT. Translation: CASSPSGGFGTDTQYF.

This chain uses TRBV7-2 with TRBJ1-3; D perhaps matches TRBD1 (5 bases). Germline assignment: CDR1 SGHTA and CDR2 FQGNSA. Trimming removed 5 bases from V and 4 bases from J, with 15 bases in between. This CDR3 contains 15 residues. The CDR3 coding sequence is TGTGCCAGCAGCCAAGGGACCATCCGGGGAAACACCATATATTTT. Its translation is CASSQGTIRGNTIYF.

The chain combines TRBV4-2 with TRBJ2-3; D is unresolved. Trimming removed 0 bases from V and 3 bases from J, with 7 bases in between. The CDR3 loop spans 14 amino acids. CDR1 is LGHNA and CDR2 is YNFKEQ in the germline V gene. CDR3 sequence: CASSQETITDTQYF. DNA of the CDR3: TGTGCCAGCAGCCAAGAAACAATTACAGATACGCAGTATTTT.

CDR3 residues: CASTQDSGRGDEQFF. The DNA for the CDR3 is TGTGCCAGCACCCAAGATAGCGGGAGAGGAGATGAGCAGTTCTTC. J is TRBJ2-1 and V is TRBV9; 9 bases are a match to TRBD2. Trimming at V came to 6 bases and at J to 8 bases, leaving 12 bases not matched to a gene. The germline V gene has CDR1 SGDLS and CDR2 YYNGEE. The CDR3 totals 15 residues.

On this clonotype itself: A much more abundant neighbour one base away suggests this may be a read error. V and J are TRBV3-1 and TRBJ2-7; D is undetermined. The CDR3 totals 12 residues. Germline V CDR1 and CDR2: LGHDT, YNNKEL (reference sequence). The DNA for the CDR3 is TGTGCCAGCAGCCAAGAGGCCTACGAGCGGTACTTC. It encodes CASSQEAYERYF.

This clonotype was counted many times. The genes are TRBV29-1 and TRBJ2-7; D gene uncertain. V lost 0 bases to trimming and J lost 7 bases, with 7 bases between them. From germline, CDR1 is SQVTM and CDR2 ANQGSEA. The CDR3 is 11 residues long. CDR3 sequence reads: CSVEDIREQYF. The CDR3 nucleotides read TGCAGCGTTGAAGACATACGGGAGCAGTACTTC.

Details on this clonotype: The germline gene is not matched at one end of the junction; a read error may be the cause. The chain uses TRBV4-2 and TRBJ2-1; tentative D call: TRBD1 (5 bases). Looked up from germline, CDR1 is LGHNA and CDR2 is YNFKEQ. CDR3 size: 16 residues. The CDR3 DNA sequence: TGTGCCAGCATCCAAGGTCGATCTAGGGGCTACAATGAGCAGTTCTTC. Translated: CASIQGRSRGYNEQFF.

This clonotype was seen once. The V gene is TRBV29-1, the J gene TRBJ2-3, with D possibly matching TRBD2 (7 bases). V shed 0 bases and J shed 7 bases, with 26 bases lying between them. CDR1 and CDR2 (germline): SQVTM, ANQGSEA. The CDR3 length is 18 residues. CDR3 amino acids: CSVEDWGGGAGSKYTQYF. The CDR3 DNA reads as TGCAGCGTTGAAGATTGGGGGGGCGGAGCGGGGTCCAAATATACGCAGTATTTT.

This clonotype was recorded a few times. This rearrangement joins TRBV5-4 to TRBJ2-1, with a tentative D call TRBD1 (6 bases). The germline V and J ends were trimmed by 0 bases and 0 bases, with 10 bases remaining between them. In germline, CDR1 is SGHNT, CDR2 YYREEE (reference sequence). This CDR3 comprises 16 residues. CDR3 loop: CASSLGQERSYNEQFF. CDR3 nucleotides: TGTGCCAGCAGCTTGGGACAGGAACGCTCCTACAATGAGCAGTTCTTC.

The V gene is TRBV2, the J gene TRBJ1-6, with D tentatively TRBD1 (6 bases). Germline lookup yields CDR1 SNHLY and CDR2 FYNNEI. This CDR3 spans 13 amino acids. The V gene lost 8 bases and the J gene lost 10 bases, with 15 bases spanning the gap. The CDR3 DNA follows: TGTGCCAGCTCTGCTGGGGGGCTATCACCCCTCCACTTT. Translation: CASSAGGLSPLHF.

The V call is TRBV21-1, the J call TRBJ1-2; the listed D gene, TRBD1, was not tested against the DNA. TRBV21-1 corresponds to a pseudogene. The CDR3 runs 17 residues. CDR3 sequence (DNA): TGTGCCAGCAGCAAACGACTCCCGGATGACAGGAGCTATGGCTACACCTTC. Its translation: CASSKRLPDDRSYGYTF.

The table lists this clonotype with a few counts. The chain uses TRBV3-1 and TRBJ2-1, with TRBD2 matching over 9 bases. CDR3 size: 14 residues. CDR1 is LGHDT, CDR2 YNNKEL, per germline (reference sequence). With V trimmed by 1 base and J by 9 bases, 4 bases remained unmatched. CDR3 residues: CASSQGGGAGEQFF. CDR3 nucleotides: TGTGCCAGCAGCCAAGGCGGGGGGGCCGGTGAGCAGTTCTTC.

The chain combines TRBV7-8 with TRBJ2-3, with D perhaps TRBD2 (5 bases). CDR3 length: 14 amino acids. Trimming left V 5 bases short and J 9 bases short, with 18 bases between. Per the germline V gene, CDR1 is SGHVS and CDR2 is FQNEAQ. The CDR3 DNA is TGTGCCAGCAGCCCGCGGATGGTTCGCGGGACGCAGTATTTT. As protein: CASSPRMVRGTQYF.

The V gene is TRBV21-1, the J gene TRBJ2-7; TRBD2 is taken as the D call from the table, unchecked against the DNA. TRBV21-1 is a pseudogene locus. The CDR3 is made up of 18 amino acids. DNA of the CDR3: TGTGCCAGCAGCAAAGGGGGGGGACTAGCGGGATGCGACTACGAGCAGTACTTC. This sequence encodes CASSKGGGLAGCDYEQYF.

This clonotype has just a few counts. The chain couples TRBV11-2 to TRBJ2-7; the match to TRBD1 covers 10 bases. The V gene end was trimmed by 5 bases and the J gene end by 6 bases; junction bases not matched to a gene: 7. CDR1 is SGHAT and CDR2 is FQNNGV in the germline V gene. CDR3 length equals 14 residues. The CDR3 nucleotides read TGTGCCAGCAGCCCTGGGACAGGGGCCCTCGAGCAGTACTTC. It encodes CASSPGTGALEQYF.

This rearrangement joins TRBV4-1 to TRBJ1-4, with 10 positions matching TRBD1. There are 15 residues in the CDR3. Trimming removed 3 bases from V and 7 bases from J; junction bases left unmatched: 5. CDR1 and CDR2 (germline): MGHRA, YSYEKL. The CDR3 protein is CASSHGQGEGEKLFF. The CDR3 DNA sequence: TGCGCCAGCAGCCATGGACAGGGGGAGGGTGAAAAACTGTTTTTT.

The sample holds a few counts of this clonotype. The gene calls are TRBV4-1 and TRBJ1-5; D possibly corresponds to TRBD1 (6 bases). This CDR3 is 16 amino acids long. Germline-derived CDR1 and CDR2 are MGHRA and YSYEKL. V shed 0 bases and J shed 2 bases, with 11 bases lying between them. CDR3 amino acids: CASSQESQGRNQPQHF. CDR3 bases: TGCGCCAGCAGCCAAGAATCTCAGGGGCGCAATCAGCCCCAGCATTTT.

This clonotype was recorded many times. The V and J genes are TRBV7-3 and TRBJ2-1, with 10 positions matching TRBD2. Germline lookup yields CDR1 SGHTA and CDR2 FQGTGA. This CDR3 has 15 amino acids. The trim removed 4 bases at V and 4 bases at J, leaving 4 bases unmatched. The DNA of the CDR3 is TGTGCCAGCAGCTACCTAGCGGGAGAGTACAATGAGCAGTTCTTC. Translated, it gives CASSYLAGEYNEQFF.

This rearrangement joins TRBV27 to TRBJ1-2; D gene uncertain. The CDR3 contains 15 residues. V was cut by 7 bases and J by 4 bases, with 19 bases left in between. CDR1 and CDR2 (germline): MNHEY, SMNVEV (reference sequence). The CDR3 loop reads CASTIGEHSFYGYTF. CDR3 nucleotide sequence: TGTGCCAGCACCATCGGGGAGCACTCCTTCTATGGCTACACCTTC.

The table lists this clonotype with a few counts. The rearrangement joins TRBV7-9 to TRBJ1-2, with D perhaps TRBD1 (6 bases). This CDR3 region has 15 residues. The germline V gene encodes CDR1 SEHNR and CDR2 FQNEAQ (reference sequence). Trimming pared 3 bases from V and 0 bases from J, leaving 11 bases between. CDR3 in amino acids: CASSFYPGANYGYTF. CDR3 coding DNA: TGTGCCAGCAGCTTTTATCCAGGGGCTAACTATGGCTACACCTTC.

This clonotype was counted between two and nine times. The chain is built from TRBV6-2 or TRBV6-3 and TRBJ2-5, with 9 bases aligning to TRBD2. Germline V gene lookup returns CDR1 MNHEY and CDR2 SVGEGT. CDR3 size: 16 residues. J gave up 1 base and V 7 bases, and 10 bases lay outside the gene matches. CDR3 protein: CASTELAGDFQETQYF. The CDR3 nucleotides read TGTGCCAGCACCGAATTAGCGGGAGACTTCCAAGAGACCCAGTACTTC.

The V call is TRBV30, the J call TRBJ1-5; maybe TRBD1 (5 bases). Trimming left V 0 bases short and J 4 bases short, with 16 bases between. The CDR3 extends over 16 amino acids. CDR1 and CDR2 (germline): GTSNPN, SVGIG (reference sequence). CDR3 nucleotides: TGTGCCTGGAGTGTTAGGTTCGATGGGGGGAATCAGCCCCAGCATTTT. Translating it yields CAWSVRFDGGNQPQHF.